Listed below are T cell receptor beta chains from one sample, sequenced in a study of shared clonotypes between healthy human individuals. TCRdb's table, derived via immunoSEQ multiplex PCR, lists solely in-frame clones and lacks some. Of 300,000 to 400,000 clones listed, about nine tenths were seen once; the top ten hold around 16%. The specimen sequenced was memory CD8+ T cells sorted from blood. The source is a man aged 18 to 29 in good health. Each CDR3 is given with its conserved first and last residue. Each record gives: J gene, V gene, CDR3 protein.

TRBJ1-6,TRBV7-6,CASSPRTGSNSPLHF
TRBJ2-1,TRBV30,CAWSRLAGELRVQFF
TRBJ1-2,TRBV4-2,CASSLLMGVNYGYTF
TRBJ2-1,TRBV7-3,CASSVSGGLGDEQFF
TRBJ2-1,TRBV28,CASRYRGRGEIIYNEQFF
TRBJ2-7,TRBV6-1,CASSEIPPSQGMYEQYF
TRBJ2-7,TRBV4-3,CASSQETDYYEQYF
TRBJ1-5,TRBV7-8,CASSLSRKSNQPQHF
TRBJ2-3,TRBV2,CASSEDLAGYTDTQYF
TRBJ2-7,TRBV10-3,CAISEISYEQYF
TRBJ2-1,TRBV29-1,CSVRPSGYNEQFF
TRBJ2-1,TRBV5-1,CASSLGQSSYNEQFF
TRBJ2-5,TRBV7-9,CASSSVRETQYF
TRBJ2-2,TRBV27,CASSPRGPNTGELFF
TRBJ2-7,TRBV4-3,CASSQETGYSYEQYF
TRBJ1-1,TRBV28,CASSLERTGLNTEAFF
TRBJ1-1,TRBV5-1,CASSPVGGGTEAFF
TRBJ2-7,TRBV5-1,CASSQGLAGPTYEQYF
TRBJ1-2,TRBV6-5,CASSYSAGTYGYTF
TRBJ2-7,TRBV5-5,CASSTDSYEQYF
TRBJ2-7,TRBV9,CASSVGKGQSHEQYF
TRBJ1-6,TRBV2,CASSVTGPNNSPLHF
TRBJ1-4,TRBV7-9,CASSHNPEKLFF
TRBJ2-1,TRBV7-2,CASSDNLGLGEQFF
TRBJ2-5,TRBV9,CASSDGTSGVYQETQYF
TRBJ2-1,TRBV5-6,CASSLEFLTVRGHEQFF
TRBJ2-7,TRBV5-1,CASSYRVHEQYF
TRBJ2-7,TRBV27,CASSLGVVSYEQYF
TRBJ2-2,TRBV28,CASSIYWGSVSGELFF
TRBJ2-1,TRBV6-6,CASSSTSGNYNEQFF
TRBJ2-7,TRBV13,CASSTDSRKYF
TRBJ2-2,TRBV9,CASSVASGVDTGELFF
TRBJ2-5,TRBV7-9,CASSFGEQETQYF
TRBJ2-3,TRBV6-4,CASSPGTLSTDTQYF
TRBJ2-1,TRBV7-8,CASSHGTSRPGEQFF
TRBJ2-7,TRBV13,CASSLGLMGLEQYF
TRBJ2-7,TRBV18,CASSPEELSYEQYF
TRBJ2-7,TRBV9,CASSVGLAESSYEQYF
TRBJ2-7,TRBV2,CASTAGTHYDGQYF